The 15 T cell receptor beta chains reported below all come from one sample, sequenced in a study of shared clonotypes between healthy human individuals. The repertoire was sequenced with immunoSEQ multiplex PCR; TCRdb's copy has only in-frame clones and lacks some. The sample lists 2 million to 2.5 million clones; 80% to 95% were seen once. The source material was naive CD4+ T cells from PBMCs. Subset noted: CD45RA+ positively selected. The receptors derive from a man younger than 35 in good health. Some clones in this sample may be carry-over from other donors' samples.

This clone was found a few times. This chain uses TRBV2 with TRBJ1-1; a weak D match, TRBD1 (5 bases). Deletions cut 2 bases from V and 10 bases from J, with 17 bases between. The length of the CDR3 is 14 residues. Germline lookup yields CDR1 SNHLY and CDR2 FYNNEI. CDR3 in DNA: TGTGCCAGCAGTGAACGGACATGGGTCCGTCGAGCTTTCTTT. Translated: CASSERTWVRRAFF.

The chain carries TRBV5-4 and TRBJ2-1, with a tentative D call TRBD2 (6 bases). V lost 3 bases and J lost 2, with 9 bases in between. The germline V gene encodes CDR1 SGHNT and CDR2 YYREEE (reference sequence). CDR3 length: 14 residues. The CDR3 sequence: CASSSRGTYNEQFF. The CDR3 DNA is TGTGCCAGCAGCTCGCGCGGGACCTACAATGAGCAGTTCTTC.

The chain uses TRBV28 and TRBJ2-5; TRBD1 aligns across 10 bases. The CDR3 consists of 17 residues. Germline trimming cut 5 bases from V and 5 bases from J; bases unmatched to any gene: 14. CDR1 MDHEN and CDR2 SYDVKM come from the germline V gene. The CDR3 is CASSRQGAWTKLETQYF. Here the CDR3 DNA reads TGTGCCAGCAGTCGACAGGGGGCTTGGACCAAGTTGGAGACCCAGTACTTC.

This chain uses TRBV5-1 with TRBJ2-1; D might be TRBD1 or TRBD2, each matching 5 bases. Deletions cut 0 bases from V and 7 bases from J, with 11 bases between. CDR3 length: 14 residues. Germline CDR1 is SGHRS and CDR2 is YFSETQ. The CDR3 DNA is TGCGCCAGCAGCTTGGGGGACGCACTGAATGAGCAGTTCTTC. Its protein is CASSLGDALNEQFF.

This chain joins TRBV6-5 and TRBJ1-2; 8 bases match TRBD1. Germline V gene lookup returns CDR1 MNHEY and CDR2 SVGAGI. With V trimmed by 7 bases and J by 8 bases, 12 bases remained unmatched. The CDR3 length is 14 residues. Here the CDR3 DNA reads TGTGCCAGCATTCCCGACAGGGGCCGGGGAGGCTACACCTTC. It yields the protein CASIPDRGRGGYTF.

This clone appeared a single time. In DNA, the CDR3 is TGTGCCAGCAGTCGTATAGCGGGAAGCTCCTACAATGAGCAGTTCTTC. Encoded protein: CASSRIAGSSYNEQFF. The gene calls are TRBV7-2 and TRBJ2-1; 8 bases fit TRBD2. V was clipped by 6 bases and J by 0 bases; unmatched bases: 7. Germline V gene data show CDR1 as SGHTA and CDR2 as FQGNSA. This CDR3 contains 16 residues.

The chain joins TRBV5-1 to TRBJ2-6; a weak D match, TRBD2 (5 bases). The CDR3 extends over 17 amino acids. CDR1 is SGHRS and CDR2 is YFSETQ in the germline V gene. The ends were cut back, 1 base at V and 0 bases at J, with 11 bases in the middle. CDR3 loop: CASSLPLASSGANVLTF. As DNA, the CDR3 is TGCGCCAGCAGCTTGCCTTTAGCGTCCTCTGGGGCCAACGTCCTGACTTTC.

As to this clone: The same CDR3 also results from other DNA sequences found in this sample. The rearrangement joins TRBV28 to TRBJ1-2, with no clear D. CDR1 and CDR2 from the germline V gene are MDHEN and SYDVKM. Trimming cost V 8 bases and J 2 bases, with 12 bases left between them. The CDR3 contains 13 residues. The CDR3 region is CASSSRANYGYTF. The CDR3 DNA is TGTGCCAGCTCTAGCCGGGCGAACTATGGCTACACCTTC.

CDR3 sequence reads: CASSSAQGGEQFF. The CDR3 coding sequence is TGTGCCAGCAGCTCAGCTCAAGGGGGCGAGCAGTTCTTC. This chain links TRBV7-6 with TRBJ2-1; TRBD1 matches at 7 bases. After removal of 4 bases from V and 10 bases from J, the junction contained 7 bases not matched to a gene. This CDR3 comprises 13 residues. Germline lookup yields CDR1 SGHVS and CDR2 FNYEAQ.

The V call is TRBV27, the J call TRBJ1-1; D gene uncertain. Per the germline V gene, CDR1 is MNHEY and CDR2 is SMNVEV (reference sequence). Trimming removed 3 bases from V and 0 bases from J, with 5 bases in between. The CDR3 is 13 amino acids. Here the CDR3 reads CASSFNLNTEAFF. Written as DNA, the CDR3 is TGTGCCAGCAGTTTTAACCTGAACACTGAAGCTTTCTTT.

In its sample, this clone was seen once. This chain uses TRBV5-1 with TRBJ2-7; 11 bases are a match to TRBD2. V was pared by 4 bases and J by 3 bases, with 6 bases of the junction left unmatched. The CDR3 runs to 15 residues. Germline-derived CDR1 and CDR2 are SGHRS and YFSETQ. The CDR3 DNA reads as TGCGCCAGCAGCCTGACTAGCGGGACCTACTACGAGCAGTACTTC. Residues: CASSLTSGTYYEQYF.

The chain uses TRBV7-2 and TRBJ2-7; D is possibly TRBD2 (6 bases). Germline CDR1 and CDR2: SGHTA and FQGNSA. With 0 bases removed from V and 2 bases from J, the gap between germline ends came to 11 bases. The CDR3 consists of 15 residues. CDR3: CASSLASGATYEQYF. CDR3 DNA: TGTGCCAGCAGCTTAGCTAGCGGAGCTACCTACGAGCAGTACTTC.

The CDR3 sequence: CASSGTGAANVLTF. The DNA for the CDR3 is TGTGCCAGCAGTGGGACGGGGGCAGCCAACGTCCTGACTTTC. The J gene is TRBJ2-6, the V gene TRBV7-2; the D gene could be TRBD1 or TRBD2 (6 bases each). Trimming removed 6 bases at V and 7 bases at J, with 13 bases between. Per germline, CDR1 SGHTA and CDR2 FQGNSA. The CDR3 has 14 residues. Variable domain in full (rest from reference TRBV7-2 and TRBJ2-6): GAGVSQSPSNKVTEKGKDVELRCDPISGHTALYWYRQSLGQGLEFLIYFQGNSAPDKSGLPSDRFSAERTGGSVSTLTIQRTQQEDSAVYLCASSGTGAANVLTFGAGSRLTVL.

To note about this clone: The identical CDR3 is also encoded by other nucleotide sequences in the sample. The rearrangement links TRBV18 to TRBJ1-5; D is perhaps TRBD1 (5 bases). This CDR3 spans 14 amino acids. The germline V and J ends were trimmed by 2 bases and 1 base, with 6 bases remaining between them. Germline assignment: CDR1 KGHSH and CDR2 LQKENI. CDR3 region: CASSPGGSNQPQHF. Written as DNA, the CDR3 is TGTGCCAGCTCACCAGGGGGGAGCAATCAGCCCCAGCATTTT. Full variable domain (rest looked up from reference TRBV18 and TRBJ1-5): NAGVMQNPRHLVRRRGQEARLRCSPMKGHSHVYWYRQLPEEGLKFMVYLQKENIIDESGMPKERFSAEFPKEGPSILRIQQVVRGDSAAYFCASSPGGSNQPQHFGDGTRLSIL.

The genes are TRBV28 and TRBJ2-7; D gene ambiguous. Germline CDR1 is MDHEN and CDR2 is SYDVKM. CDR3 size: 13 residues. V was shortened by 6 bases and J by 7 bases, with 16 bases between the two germline ends. The CDR3 DNA sequence: TGTGCCAGCAGCCTAGGACGGTTTTTGGAGCAGTACTTC. Translating gives CASSLGRFLEQYF.